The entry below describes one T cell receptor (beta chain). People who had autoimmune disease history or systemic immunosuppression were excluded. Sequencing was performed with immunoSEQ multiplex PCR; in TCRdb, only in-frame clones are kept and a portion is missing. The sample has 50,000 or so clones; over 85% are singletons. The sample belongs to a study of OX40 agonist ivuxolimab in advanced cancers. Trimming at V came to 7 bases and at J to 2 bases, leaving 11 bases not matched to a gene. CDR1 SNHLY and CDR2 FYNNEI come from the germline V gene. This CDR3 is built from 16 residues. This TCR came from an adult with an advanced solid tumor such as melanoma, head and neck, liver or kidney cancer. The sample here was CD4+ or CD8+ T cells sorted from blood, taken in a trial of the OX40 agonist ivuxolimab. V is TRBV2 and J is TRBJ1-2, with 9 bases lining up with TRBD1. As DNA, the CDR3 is TGTGCCAGCATTACCGGGACAGGGCGGGCGAACTATGGCTACACCTTC. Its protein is CASITGTGRANYGYTF.